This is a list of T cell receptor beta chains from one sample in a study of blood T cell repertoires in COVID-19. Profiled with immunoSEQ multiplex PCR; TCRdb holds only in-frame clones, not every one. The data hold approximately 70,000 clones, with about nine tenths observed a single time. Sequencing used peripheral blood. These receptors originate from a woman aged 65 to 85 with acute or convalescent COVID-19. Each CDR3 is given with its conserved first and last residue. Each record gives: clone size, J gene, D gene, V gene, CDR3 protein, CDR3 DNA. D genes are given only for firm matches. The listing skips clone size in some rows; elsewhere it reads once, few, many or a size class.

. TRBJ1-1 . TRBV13 CASSLGQTRVSTEAFF TGTGCCAGCAGCTTAGGCCAAACTAGGGTCTCCACTGAAGCTTTCTTT
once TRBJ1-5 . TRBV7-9 CASRRDSNQPQHF TGTGCCAGCCGGCGGGATAGCAATCAGCCCCAGCATTTT
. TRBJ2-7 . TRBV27 CASSLNGGYPYEQYF TGTGCCAGCAGTTTAAATGGGGGCTACCCCTACGAGCAGTACTTC
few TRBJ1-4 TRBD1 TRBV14 CASSQQGTGEKLFF TGTGCCAGCAGCCAACAGGGGACAGGGGAAAAACTGTTTTTT
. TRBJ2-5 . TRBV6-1 CASSEYGGGTQETQYF TGTGCCAGCAGTGAATACGGGGGAGGCACGCAAGAGACCCAGTACTTC
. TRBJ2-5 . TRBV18 CASSPNFGTQYF TGTGCCAGCTCACCAAATTTCGGGACCCAGTACTTC
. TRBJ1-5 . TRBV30 CAWSVESGNNQPQHF TGTGCCTGGAGTGTTGAATCAGGGAACAATCAGCCCCAGCATTTT
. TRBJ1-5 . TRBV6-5 CASSRTGSWWQPQHF TGTGCCAGCAGTCGTACAGGGAGTTGGTGGCAGCCCCAGCATTTT
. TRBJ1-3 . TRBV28 CASSPPGLKNSGNTIYF TGTGCCAGCAGTCCCCCGGGACTCAAAAACTCTGGAAACACCATATATTTT
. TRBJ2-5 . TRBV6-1 CASSAPATGGQETQYF TGTGCCAGCAGTGCCCCAGCAACCGGCGGCCAAGAGACCCAGTACTTC
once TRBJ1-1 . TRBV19 CASRNHGTAGTEAFF TGTGCCAGTAGAAACCACGGGACTGCGGGCACTGAAGCTTTCTTT
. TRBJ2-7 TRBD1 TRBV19 CASSRQGAYEQYF TGTGCCAGTAGTCGGCAGGGGGCCTACGAGCAGTACTTC
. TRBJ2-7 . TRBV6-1 CASSENTSGAYEQYF TGTGCCAGCAGTGAAAACACTAGTGGTGCCTACGAGCAGTACTTC
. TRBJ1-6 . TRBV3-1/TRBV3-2 CASSQDPQGVSSPLHF TGTGCCAGCAGCCAAGATCCACAGGGTGTTTCATCACCCCTCCACTTT
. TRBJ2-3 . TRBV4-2 CASSQGRTDTQYF TGTGCCAGCAGCCAGGGCCGGACAGATACGCAGTATTTT
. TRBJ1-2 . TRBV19 CASSSPGDRSMRYTF TGTGCCAGTAGTAGCCCGGGGGATAGATCTATGCGCTACACCTTC
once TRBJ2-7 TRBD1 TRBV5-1 CASSLIDRVDEQYF TGCGCCAGCAGCTTAATCGACAGGGTCGACGAGCAGTACTTC
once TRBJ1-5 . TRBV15 CATSRREGQPQHF TGTGCCACCAGCAGGAGGGAGGGCCAGCCCCAGCATTTT
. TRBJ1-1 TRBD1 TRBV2 CASSPTGERTEAFF TGTGCCAGCAGTCCCACAGGGGAACGGACTGAAGCTTTCTTT
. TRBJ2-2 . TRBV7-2 CASSFLNTGELFF TGTGCCAGCAGCTTCCTCAACACCGGGGAGCTGTTTTTT
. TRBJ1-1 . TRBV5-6 CASSSGGSTAEAFF TGTGCCAGCAGCTCGGGAGGCTCGACGGCTGAAGCTTTCTTT
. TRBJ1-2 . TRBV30 CAWRPRGYGYTF TGTGCCTGGAGGCCCCGGGGCTATGGCTACACCTTC
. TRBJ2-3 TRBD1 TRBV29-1 CSVDKGASTDTQYF TGCAGCGTGGATAAGGGGGCTAGCACAGATACGCAGTATTTT